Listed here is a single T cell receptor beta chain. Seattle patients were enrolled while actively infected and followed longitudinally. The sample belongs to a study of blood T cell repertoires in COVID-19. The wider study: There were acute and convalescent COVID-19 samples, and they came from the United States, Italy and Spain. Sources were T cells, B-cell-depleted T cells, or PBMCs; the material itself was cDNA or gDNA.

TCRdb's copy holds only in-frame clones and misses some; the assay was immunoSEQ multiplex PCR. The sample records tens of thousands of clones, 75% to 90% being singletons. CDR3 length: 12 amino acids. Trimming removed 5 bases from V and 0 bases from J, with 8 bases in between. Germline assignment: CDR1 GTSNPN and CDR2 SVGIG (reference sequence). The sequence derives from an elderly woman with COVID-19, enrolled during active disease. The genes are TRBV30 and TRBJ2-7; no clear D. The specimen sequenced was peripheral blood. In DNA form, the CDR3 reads TGTGCCTGGGCCTCCGGCTCCTACGAGCAGTACTTC. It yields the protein CAWASGSYEQYF.